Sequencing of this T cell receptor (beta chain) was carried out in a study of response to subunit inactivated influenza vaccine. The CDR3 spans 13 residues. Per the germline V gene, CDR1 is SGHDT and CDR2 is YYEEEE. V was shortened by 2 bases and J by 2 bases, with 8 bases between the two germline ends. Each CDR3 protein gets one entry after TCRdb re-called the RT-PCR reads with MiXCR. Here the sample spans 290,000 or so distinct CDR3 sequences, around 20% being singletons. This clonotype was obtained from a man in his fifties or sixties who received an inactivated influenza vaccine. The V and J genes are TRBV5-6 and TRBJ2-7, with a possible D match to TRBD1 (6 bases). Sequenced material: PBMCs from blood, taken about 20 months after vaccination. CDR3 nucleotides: TGTGCCAGCAGCTTCGGGACAACCTACGAGCAGTACTTC. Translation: CASSFGTTYEQYF. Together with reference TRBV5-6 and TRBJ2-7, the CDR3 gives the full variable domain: DAGVTQSPTHLIKTRGQQVTLRCSPKSGHDTVSWYQQALGQGPQFIFQYYEEEERQRGNFPDRFSGHQFPNYSSELNVNALLLGDSALYLCASSFGTTYEQYFGPGTRLTVT.